This T cell receptor (beta chain) was retrieved from a study of CD8+ T cells in alopecia areata. Sequencing relied on a cDNA template that was reverse transcribed from extracted RNA. Method: immunoSEQ multiplex PCR; TCRdb's copy keeps in-frame clones and lacks some. Recorded here are 270,000 or so clones, none singletons. Combined cutaneous lymph node cells underwent sorting by CD4, CD8alpha, NKG2D, NKG2ACE and additional markers. The CDR3 has 16 amino acids. CDR1 and CDR2 from the germline V gene are LGHNA and YNLKQL (reference sequence). Between the trimmed V and J ends, which lost 0 bases and 1 base, there was a span of 10 bases. Worth noting for this clone: Mouse germline and gene names are used. The read stops 4 residues short of the end of the CDR3; the missing end is completed from the germline J gene.

The receptor was isolated from a C3H/HeJ mouse with alopecia areata. Mouse MHC haplotype: H2-k. The sample consisted of CD4+ T cells sorted from a lymph node. V and J are TRBV5 and TRBJ2-1; possible D gene TRBD2, 5 bases. The sequenced CDR3 bases are TGTGCCAGCAGCCAAGACTTCTGGGAGAACTATGCT. Encoded protein: CASSQDFWENYA. The whole CDR3 is CASSQDFWENYAEQFF.